This paragraph covers one T cell receptor beta chain sequence. Its antigen is still unknown. Nothing much larger sits one base from this clone, and base qualities are not available. T-cell subsets were not sorted, and bulk bone marrow was analyzed instead. TCR beta CDR3 regions were immunosequenced from bone marrow of 11 myelodysplastic syndrome patients before and after hypomethylating agent therapy. Each patient contributed a baseline bone marrow plus two to three bone marrows at different post-treatment timepoints for longitudinal repertoire tracking. Whole bone marrow served as the source for genomic DNA extraction, with DNA quality checked using TapeStation, NanoDrop OneC and PicoGreen assays. The sample belongs to a study of hypomethylating agent response in myelodysplastic syndrome (dated by TCRdb to the early 2020s). At the level of the whole study: Patients were treated with the hypomethylating agents azacitidine (about 75% of the 11) or decitabine (3 of 11). TET2 mutation was identified most frequently, being present in 5 of 11 patients. Of the myelodysplastic syndrome patients in the cohort, several were male and 2 were female. Response was defined as complete response or hematologic improvement, and any patient who met neither criterion was considered a non-responder. A mean patient age of roughly 72 +/- 6.3 years was recorded, and a diploid cytogenetic profile was observed most commonly. A few patients did not respond, whereas roughly 6 responded with either complete response or hematologic improvement.

The library was built by means of the immunoSEQ multiplex PCR assay. Survey resolution was applied, with two replicates of 200 ng each being run for a total of approximately 400 ng of DNA per sample. The hsTCRB kit detected rearranged TCRB sequences in genomic DNA using multiplex PCR primers targeting V and J genes. In the first PCR, the CDR3 region was amplified for around 31 cycles with the QIAGEN Multiplex PCR Kit. A second PCR of roughly 8 cycles attached sample barcodes and Illumina adapters to each replicate. Pooled libraries were quantified using a QuantStudio 6 and the KAPA library quantification kit. About 15 pM of pooled libraries were sequenced on an Illumina MiSeq with 156-cycle single-end reads and a 15-cycle index read. The study's own analysis went as follows. Of roughly 180,000 unique clonotypes, roughly 1.5% were flagged by VDJdb annotation as previously reported viral-epitope-specific. The immunoSEQ Data Assistant and immunoSEQ Analyzer turned the raw reads into TCRB repertoires that were normalized and annotated. Clonotypes were analyzed with the immunarch R package version 0.6.5 and BioAnalyzer. Before richness was estimated, every repertoire was downsampled to the clone count of the smallest repertoire. Clonotypes were categorized as expanded, contracted or novel by Fisher's exact tests, where a novel clonotype had zero frequency before treatment. Significantly changed CDR3 beta sequences were clustered with GLIPH2 using simulation_depth=1000 and kmer_min_depth=3, and CDR3s shorter than five residues were excluded. TCRdb provides this immuneACCESS table in a form limited to in-frame rearrangements. Some clones are lacking; in checked studies, under half of them reflect an unresolved V gene, and why the rest are absent is not known. Clone size and the V and J calls come from that table; the DNA yielded D and trimming. This sample holds 4,500 to 5,500 clones; about 87% were observed only once. Clones ranked in the top ten supply 6.5% to 8.5% of the sample.

Broad study findings and their caveats: Healthy control donors were not age-matched to MDS patients, which could have impacted the MDS versus healthy comparison. Only approximately 10 patients were analyzed, so the study cohort was small. Whether the shared GLIPH2 clusters possibly recognize novel MDS antigens was not confirmed and still needs to be tested experimentally. Richness, rarefaction diversity and clonality did not change significantly after hypomethylating agent treatment, across all patients or within response groups. Novel clonotypes were found to emerge more often in responders, whereas more contracted clonotypes were observed in non-responders after treatment.

V drops 4 bases and J drops 10 bases, leaving 24 bases in between. CDR1 and CDR2 were assigned from the germline V gene as SGHRS and YFSETQ. From the cysteine through the phenylalanine, the CDR3 covers 16 amino acids. Only the CDR3 region is kept as DNA, spanning 48 bases read in frame from base 1. The sample in question was bone marrow, obtained before or after starting hypomethylating agent treatment for myelodysplastic syndrome (not recorded which). The sequence was obtained from a human donor with myelodysplastic syndrome. The V gene is TRBV5-1 and the J gene is TRBJ1-5; perhaps TRBD1 is the D gene, with 6 bases matching. The CDR3 region reads CASSRQGDRQEIPQHF. The nucleotide sequence is given as TGCGCCAGCAGCAGGCAAGGTGATCGACAGGAGATTCCCCAGCATTTT. The CDR3 plus the reference TRBV5-1 and TRBJ1-5 genes for the other parts give the full variable domain: KAGVTQTPRYLIKTRGQQVTLSCSPISGHRSVSWYQQTPGQGLQFLFEYFSETQRNKGNFPGRFSGRQFSNSRSEMNVSTLELGDSALYLCASSRQGDRQEIPQHFGDGTRLSIL.